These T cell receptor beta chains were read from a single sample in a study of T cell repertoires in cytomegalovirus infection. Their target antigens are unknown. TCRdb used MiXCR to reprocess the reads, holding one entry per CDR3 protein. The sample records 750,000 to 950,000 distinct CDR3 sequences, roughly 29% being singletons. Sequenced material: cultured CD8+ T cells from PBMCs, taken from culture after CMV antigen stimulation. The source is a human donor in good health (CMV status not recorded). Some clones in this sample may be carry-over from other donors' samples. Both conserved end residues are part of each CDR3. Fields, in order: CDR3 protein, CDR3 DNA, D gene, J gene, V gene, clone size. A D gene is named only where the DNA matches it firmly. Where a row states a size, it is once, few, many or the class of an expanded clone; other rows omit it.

CASSPKSKIYGYTF TGTGCCAGCAGCCCTAAGAGCAAAATATATGGCTACACCTTC . TRBJ1-2 TRBV4-2 few
CSARPPGQGDYEQYF TGCAGTGCTAGACCTCCGGGACAGGGGGACTACGAGCAGTACTTC TRBD1 TRBJ2-7 TRBV20-1 few
CASALAGSYEQYF TGTGCCAGCGCCTTAGCGGGATCCTACGAGCAGTACTTC TRBD2 TRBJ2-7 TRBV6-8 .
CASSSPRQGSPQYEQYF TGTGCCAGCAGCTCCCCTCGACAGGGGTCTCCACAGTACGAGCAGTACTTC TRBD1 TRBJ2-7 TRBV9 .
CASSWGVITDTQYF TGTGCCAGCAGCTGGGGGGTGATAACAGATACGCAGTATTTT . TRBJ2-3 TRBV5-4 .
CASRGDSYYQPQHF TGTGCCAGTAGGGGGGACAGCTATTATCAGCCCCAGCATTTT TRBD1 TRBJ1-5 TRBV19 .
CASRRPTNEKLFF TGTGCCAGCAGAAGGCCAACTAATGAAAAACTGTTTTTT . TRBJ1-4 TRBV7-3 few
CASSYFYFQETQYF TGTGCCAGCAGTTACTTTTACTTCCAAGAGACCCAGTACTTC . TRBJ2-5 TRBV6-2/TRBV6-3 few
CASGPGARNEKLFF TGCGCCAGCGGCCCTGGGGCGCGAAATGAAAAACTGTTTTTT . TRBJ1-4 TRBV10-2 .
CASSEGTAELHF TGTGCCAGCAGTGAAGGGACGGCCGAACTCCACTTT . TRBJ1-6 TRBV6-1 .
CASSLGLADSDTQYF TGTGCCAGCAGCTTGGGGTTAGCGGACTCCGATACGCAGTATTTT . TRBJ2-3 TRBV5-4 few
CASSSHGGNTEAFF TGTGCCAGTAGTAGCCATGGAGGGAACACTGAAGCTTTCTTT . TRBJ1-1 TRBV19 .
CASSMGGNYGYTF TGTGCCAGTAGTATGGGCGGAAACTATGGCTACACCTTC . TRBJ1-2 TRBV19 .
CASQSPGTVATNEKLFF TGTGCCAGCCAATCTCCCGGGACCGTCGCAACTAATGAAAAACTGTTTTTT . TRBJ1-4 TRBV6-2/TRBV6-3 .
CASSLTTGGANTEAYF TGTGCCAGCAGTCTTACAACGGGAGGTGCGAACACTGAAGCTTACTTT . TRBJ1-1 TRBV6-2/TRBV6-3 .
CASSHSTGVGTEAFF TGCGCCAGCAGCCACTCGACAGGGGTCGGAACTGAAGCTTTCTTT TRBD1 TRBJ1-1 TRBV4-1 few
CASTFLPGSISTDTQYF TGTGCCAGCACCTTCCTACCGGGCAGCATTTCCACAGATACGCAGTATTTT . TRBJ2-3 TRBV27 .
CASSLFGQQETQYF TGTGCCAGCAGCTTATTCGGGCAGCAAGAGACCCAGTACTTC . TRBJ2-5 TRBV11-2 few
CASSLAGPQVEETQYF TGTGCCAGCAGCTTAGCGGGTCCCCAGGTGGAAGAGACCCAGTACTTC . TRBJ2-5 TRBV7-3 many
CASSPDRAGTDTQYF TGTGCCAGCAGCCCCGACAGGGCGGGCACAGATACGCAGTATTTT TRBD1 TRBJ2-3 TRBV6-8 .
CASSPVPVGTGELFF TGTGCCAGCAGCCCCGTCCCGGTAGGGACCGGGGAGCTGTTTTTT . TRBJ2-2 TRBV7-2 few
CASGLHEQFF TGTGCCAGCGGGCTCCATGAGCAGTTCTTC . TRBJ2-1 TRBV7-3 few
CASSYVGGGYTF TGTGCCAGCAGTTACGTTGGGGGTGGCTACACCTTC . TRBJ1-2 TRBV6-8 .
CASSERGDLYNEQFF TGTGCCAGCAGCGAGCGGGGGGATTTGTACAATGAGCAGTTCTTC TRBD2 TRBJ2-1 TRBV6-4 .
CAITGSLNTEAFF TGTGCCATCACAGGCAGCCTGAACACTGAAGCTTTCTTT . TRBJ1-1 TRBV10-3 .
CASTTLSSYNSPLHF TGTGCCAGCACGACACTCAGCTCCTATAATTCACCCCTCCACTTT . TRBJ1-6 TRBV6-1 .
CASVKNTEAFF TGTGCCAGCGTAAAGAACACTGAAGCTTTCTTT . TRBJ1-1 TRBV5-4 .
CASSLSTARRYGYTF TGTGCCAGCAGTCTATCAACCGCCCGACGCTATGGCTACACCTTC . TRBJ1-2 TRBV12-3/TRBV12-4 .
CASSLDPAVLNTEAFF TGTGCCAGCAGCTTAGATCCGGCAGTCCTGAACACTGAAGCTTTCTTT . TRBJ1-1 TRBV7-2 many
CASSAATGFYEQYF TGTGCCAGCAGCGCCGCGACAGGATTCTACGAGCAGTACTTC . TRBJ2-7 TRBV7-6 few
CASSSSRFNTNTGELFF TGTGCCAGCAGCTCCTCTAGATTCAATACAAACACCGGGGAGCTGTTTTTT . TRBJ2-2 TRBV7-9 few
CVVRREGTEAFF TGTGTCGTACGGAGGGAGGGCACTGAAGCTTTCTTT . TRBJ1-1 TRBV6-1 many
CASSLGGKHQPQHF TGTGCCAGCAGTTTAGGGGGGAAACATCAGCCCCAGCATTTT . TRBJ1-5 TRBV7-9 many
CASSGLGGSYTDTQYF TGTGCCAGCAGTGGTCTCGGGGGGAGCTACACAGATACGCAGTATTTT TRBD2 TRBJ2-3 TRBV6-5 few
CASSLKFSGTNSPLHF TGTGCCAGCAGCTTAAAGTTTTCAGGCACTAATTCACCCCTCCACTTT . TRBJ1-6 TRBV11-2 .
CASSLVQGHEQYF TGTGCCAGCAGCTTAGTACAGGGCCACGAGCAGTACTTC . TRBJ2-7 TRBV7-6 few
CASSPSLSGGIYGYTF TGTGCCAGCAGCCCATCCCTCTCGGGGGGCATCTATGGCTACACCTTC . TRBJ1-2 TRBV27 .
CASSSTPGDGDTQYF TGTGCCAGCAGCTCAACGCCCGGGGACGGGGATACGCAGTATTTT . TRBJ2-3 TRBV6-5 .
CASRTDRGYNEQFF TGTGCCAGCAGGACGGACAGGGGATACAATGAGCAGTTCTTC TRBD1 TRBJ2-1 TRBV5-4 .
CASSLGTGVSSGANVLTF TGTGCCAGCTCGTTGGGGACAGGGGTCAGCTCTGGGGCCAACGTCCTGACTTTC TRBD1 TRBJ2-6 TRBV18 few
CASMGGAEQKKTQYF TGTGCCAGCATGGGAGGCGCGGAGCAGAAAAAGACCCAGTACTTC . TRBJ2-5 TRBV6-2/TRBV6-3 few
CASSQMGVLATEAFF TGTGCCAGCAGCCAGATGGGGGTCCTGGCCACTGAAGCTTTCTTT . TRBJ1-1 TRBV9 .
CASRPALGHKNIQYF TGTGCCAGCAGGCCCGCATTGGGCCACAAAAACATTCAGTACTTC . TRBJ2-4 TRBV2 .
CASSQEIGLPETQYF TGCGCCAGCAGCCAAGAAATTGGTTTACCAGAGACCCAGTACTTC . TRBJ2-5 TRBV4-1 few
CASRRYPDEQYF TGTGCCAGCCGGAGGTACCCAGACGAGCAGTACTTC . TRBJ2-7 TRBV6-1 .
CASSLYGGSETGELFF TGTGCCAGCAGCTTATATGGTGGGTCGGAGACCGGGGAGCTGTTTTTT . TRBJ2-2 TRBV5-5 .
CSARGVGVSMNTEAFF TGCAGTGCTAGAGGGGTAGGGGTCTCAATGAACACTGAAGCTTTCTTT . TRBJ1-1 TRBV20-1 .
CASSEPSGNGAGRPYNEQFF TGTGCCAGCAGTGAACCATCGGGTAACGGTGCGGGAAGACCCTACAATGAGCAGTTCTTC . TRBJ2-1 TRBV2 .
CASSQVWTGVGTEAFF TGCGCCAGCAGCCAAGTTTGGACAGGGGTTGGCACTGAAGCTTTCTTT TRBD1 TRBJ1-1 TRBV4-1 .
CASSSGEHYNEQFF TGCGCCAGCAGCTCAGGGGAACACTACAATGAGCAGTTCTTC . TRBJ2-1 TRBV4-1 few